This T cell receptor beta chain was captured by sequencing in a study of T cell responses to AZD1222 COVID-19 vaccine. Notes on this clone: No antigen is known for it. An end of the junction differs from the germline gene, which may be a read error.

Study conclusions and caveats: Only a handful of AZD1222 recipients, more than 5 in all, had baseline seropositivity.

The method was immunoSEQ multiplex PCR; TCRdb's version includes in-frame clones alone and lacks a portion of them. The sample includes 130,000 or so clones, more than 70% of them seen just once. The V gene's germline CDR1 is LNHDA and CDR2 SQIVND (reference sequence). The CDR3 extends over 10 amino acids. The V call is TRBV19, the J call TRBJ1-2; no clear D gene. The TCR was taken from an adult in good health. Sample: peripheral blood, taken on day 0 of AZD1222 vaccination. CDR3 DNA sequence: TGTGCCACCAGCACGGTGCCCCCAGCCTTC. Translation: CATSTVPPAF. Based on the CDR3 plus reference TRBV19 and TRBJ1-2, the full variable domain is DGGITQSPKYLFRKEGQNVTLSCEQNLNHDAMYWYRQDPGQGLRLIYYSQIVNDFQKGDIAEGYSVSREKKESFPLTVTSAQKNPTAFYLCATSTVPPAFGSGTRLTVV.